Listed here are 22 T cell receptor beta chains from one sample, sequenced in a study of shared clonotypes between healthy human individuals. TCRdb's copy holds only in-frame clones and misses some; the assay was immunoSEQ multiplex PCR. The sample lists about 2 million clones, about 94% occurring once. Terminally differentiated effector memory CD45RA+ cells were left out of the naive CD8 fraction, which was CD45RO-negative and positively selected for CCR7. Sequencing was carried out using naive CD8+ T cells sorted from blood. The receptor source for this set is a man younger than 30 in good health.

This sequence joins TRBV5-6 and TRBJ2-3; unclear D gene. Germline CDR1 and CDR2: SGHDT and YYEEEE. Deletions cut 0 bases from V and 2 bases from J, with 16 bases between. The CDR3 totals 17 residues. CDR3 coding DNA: TGTGCCAGCAGCTTGGCCAGCTACACCTCCTACACAGATACGCAGTATTTT. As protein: CASSLASYTSYTDTQYF. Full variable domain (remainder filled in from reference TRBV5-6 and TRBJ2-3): DAGVTQSPTHLIKTRGQQVTLRCSPKSGHDTVSWYQQALGQGPQFIFQYYEEEERQRGNFPDRFSGHQFPNYSSELNVNALLLGDSALYLCASSLASYTSYTDTQYFGPGTRLTVL.

The CDR3 nucleotides read TGTGCCAGCAGCTTAATCGGGACAGGGAGTGAGCAGTTCTTC. Encoded protein: CASSLIGTGSEQFF. The chain has TRBV7-9 and TRBJ2-1; 9 bases match TRBD1. The ends lost 2 bases at V and 9 bases at J; junction bases unmatched: 5. The CDR3 sequence is 14 residues long. Germline-derived CDR1 and CDR2 are SEHNR and FQNEAQ (reference sequence).

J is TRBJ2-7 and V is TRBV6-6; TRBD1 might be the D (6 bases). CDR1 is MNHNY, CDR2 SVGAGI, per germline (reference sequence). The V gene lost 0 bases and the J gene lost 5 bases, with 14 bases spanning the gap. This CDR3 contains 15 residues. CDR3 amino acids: CASSYSSGVVDEQYF. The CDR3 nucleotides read TGTGCCAGCAGTTACTCCTCAGGGGTAGTAGACGAGCAGTACTTC.

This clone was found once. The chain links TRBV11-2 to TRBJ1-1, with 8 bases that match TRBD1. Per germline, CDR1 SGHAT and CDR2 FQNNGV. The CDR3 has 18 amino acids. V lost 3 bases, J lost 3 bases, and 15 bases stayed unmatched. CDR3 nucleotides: TGTGCCAGCAGCTTTGGGCCGGGGACAGGATACTCCCACACTGAAGCTTTCTTT. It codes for CASSFGPGTGYSHTEAFF.

CDR3 sequence reads: CASSLVPSGNHNEQFF. The CDR3 nucleotides are TGTGCCAGCAGCTTAGTTCCCAGCGGGAACCACAATGAGCAGTTCTTC. This rearrangement joins TRBV7-9 to TRBJ2-1, with 7 positions matching TRBD2. The CDR3 has 16 amino acids. The germline gives CDR1 SEHNR, CDR2 FQNEAQ (reference sequence). After removal of 1 base from V and 5 bases from J, the junction contained 8 bases not matched to a gene.

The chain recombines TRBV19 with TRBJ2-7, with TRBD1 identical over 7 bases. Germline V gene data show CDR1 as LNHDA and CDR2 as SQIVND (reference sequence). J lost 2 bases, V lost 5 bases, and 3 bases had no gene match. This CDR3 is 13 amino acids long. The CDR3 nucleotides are TGTGCCAGTAGTGGACAGGCTACCTACGAGCAGTACTTC. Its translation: CASSGQATYEQYF.

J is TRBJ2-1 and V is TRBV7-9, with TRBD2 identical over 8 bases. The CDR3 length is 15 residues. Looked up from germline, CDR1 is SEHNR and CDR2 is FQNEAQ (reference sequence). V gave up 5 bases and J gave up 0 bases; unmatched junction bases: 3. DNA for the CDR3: TGTGCCAGCAGCCACAGCGGGAGCTCCTACAATGAGCAGTTCTTC. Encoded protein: CASSHSGSSYNEQFF.

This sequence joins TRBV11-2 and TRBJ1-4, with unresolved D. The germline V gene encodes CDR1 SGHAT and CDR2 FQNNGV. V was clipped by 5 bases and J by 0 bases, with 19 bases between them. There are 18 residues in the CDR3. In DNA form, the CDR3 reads TGTGCCAGCAGCGCCGGAGTGGTGCCGGGCTCAACTAATGAAAAACTGTTTTTT. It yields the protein CASSAGVVPGSTNEKLFF. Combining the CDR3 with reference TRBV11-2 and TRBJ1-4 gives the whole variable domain EAGVAQSPRYKIIEKRQSVAFWCNPISGHATLYWYQQILGQGPKLLIQFQNNGVVDDSQLPKDRFSAERLKGVDSTLKIQPAKLEDSAVYLCASSAGVVPGSTNEKLFFGSGTQLSVL.

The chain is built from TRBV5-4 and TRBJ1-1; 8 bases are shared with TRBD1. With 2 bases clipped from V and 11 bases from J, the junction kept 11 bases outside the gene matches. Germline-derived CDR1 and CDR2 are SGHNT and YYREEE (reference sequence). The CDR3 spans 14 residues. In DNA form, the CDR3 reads TGTGCCAGCAGCTTCCAGGGGGCGGGTGTGAGTGCTTTCTTT. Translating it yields CASSFQGAGVSAFF.

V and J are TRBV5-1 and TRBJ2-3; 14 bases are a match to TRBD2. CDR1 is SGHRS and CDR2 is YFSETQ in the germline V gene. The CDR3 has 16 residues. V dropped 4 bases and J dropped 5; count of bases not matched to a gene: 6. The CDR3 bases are TGCGCCAGCAGCCTGACTAGCGGGGGGGCTGAAGATACGCAGTATTTT. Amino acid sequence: CASSLTSGGAEDTQYF.

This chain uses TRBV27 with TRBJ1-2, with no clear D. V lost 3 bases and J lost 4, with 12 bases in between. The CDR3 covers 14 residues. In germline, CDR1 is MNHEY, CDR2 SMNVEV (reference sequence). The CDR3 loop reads CASSFGETGYGYTF. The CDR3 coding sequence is TGTGCCAGCAGTTTTGGGGAGACGGGCTATGGCTACACCTTC.

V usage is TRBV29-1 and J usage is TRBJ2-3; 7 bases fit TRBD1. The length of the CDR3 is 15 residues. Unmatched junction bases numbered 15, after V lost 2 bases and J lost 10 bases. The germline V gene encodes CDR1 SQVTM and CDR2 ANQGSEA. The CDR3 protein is CSVEPQGGMAVAQYF. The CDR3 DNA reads TGCAGCGTTGAACCCCAAGGGGGCATGGCGGTTGCGCAGTATTTT.

The CDR3 spells CASSLLGGGKDNEQFF. The CDR3 nucleotides read TGTGCCAGCAGCTTATTAGGTGGGGGGAAGGACAATGAGCAGTTCTTC. The chain couples TRBV7-2 to TRBJ2-1, with a tentative D call TRBD2 (6 bases). V lost 2 bases and J lost 5, with 16 bases in between. The CDR3 totals 16 residues. The V gene's germline CDR1 is SGHTA and CDR2 FQGNSA.

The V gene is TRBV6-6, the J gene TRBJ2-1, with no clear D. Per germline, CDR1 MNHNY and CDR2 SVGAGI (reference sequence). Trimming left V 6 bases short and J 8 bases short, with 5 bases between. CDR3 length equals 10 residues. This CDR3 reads CASRSDEQFF. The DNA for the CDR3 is TGTGCCAGCAGGAGTGATGAGCAGTTCTTC.

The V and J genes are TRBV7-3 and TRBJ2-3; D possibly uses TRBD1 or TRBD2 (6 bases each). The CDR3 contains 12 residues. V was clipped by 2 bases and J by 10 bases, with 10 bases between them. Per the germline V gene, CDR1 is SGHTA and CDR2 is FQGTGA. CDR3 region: CASSLERGPQYF. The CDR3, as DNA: TGTGCCAGCAGCTTAGAACGGGGGCCGCAGTATTTT.

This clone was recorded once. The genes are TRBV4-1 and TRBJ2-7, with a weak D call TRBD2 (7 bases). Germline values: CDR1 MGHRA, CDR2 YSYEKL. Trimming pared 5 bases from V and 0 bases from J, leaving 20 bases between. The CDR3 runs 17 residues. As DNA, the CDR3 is TGCGCCAGCAGCTTTAAAGGGGGGGGTGGAAGCTCCTACGAGCAGTACTTC. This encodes CASSFKGGGGSSYEQYF.

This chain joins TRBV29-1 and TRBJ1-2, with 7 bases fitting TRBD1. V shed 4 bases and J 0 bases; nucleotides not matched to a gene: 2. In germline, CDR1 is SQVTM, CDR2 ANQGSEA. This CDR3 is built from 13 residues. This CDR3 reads CSVVTGSNYGYTF. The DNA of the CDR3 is TGCAGCGTTGTGACAGGGTCTAACTATGGCTACACCTTC.

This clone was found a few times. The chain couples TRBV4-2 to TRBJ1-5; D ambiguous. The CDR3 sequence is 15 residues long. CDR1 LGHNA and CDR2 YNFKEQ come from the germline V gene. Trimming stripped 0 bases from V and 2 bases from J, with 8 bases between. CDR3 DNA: TGTGCCAGCAGCCAAGAGATATTAGGCAATCAGCCCCAGCATTTT. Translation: CASSQEILGNQPQHF.

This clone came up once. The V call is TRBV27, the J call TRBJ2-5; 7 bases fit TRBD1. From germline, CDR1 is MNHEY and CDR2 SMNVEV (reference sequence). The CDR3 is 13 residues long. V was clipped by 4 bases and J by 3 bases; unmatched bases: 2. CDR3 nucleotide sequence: TGTGCCAGCAGTTACGGGACAGAAGAGACCCAGTACTTC. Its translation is CASSYGTEETQYF.

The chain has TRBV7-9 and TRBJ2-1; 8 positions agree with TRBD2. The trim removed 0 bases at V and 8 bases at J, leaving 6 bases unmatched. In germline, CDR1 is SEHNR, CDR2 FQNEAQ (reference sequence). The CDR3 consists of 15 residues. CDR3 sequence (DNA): TGTGCCAGCAGCTTAGCAGCGGGGGACGGGGATGAGCAGTTCTTC. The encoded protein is CASSLAAGDGDEQFF.

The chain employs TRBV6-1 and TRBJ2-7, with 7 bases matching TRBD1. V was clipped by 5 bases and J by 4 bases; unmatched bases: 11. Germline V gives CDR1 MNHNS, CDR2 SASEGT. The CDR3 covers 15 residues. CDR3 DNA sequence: TGTGCCAGCAGTCCCCACAGGGGTCTTAGTTACGAGCAGTACTTC. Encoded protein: CASSPHRGLSYEQYF.

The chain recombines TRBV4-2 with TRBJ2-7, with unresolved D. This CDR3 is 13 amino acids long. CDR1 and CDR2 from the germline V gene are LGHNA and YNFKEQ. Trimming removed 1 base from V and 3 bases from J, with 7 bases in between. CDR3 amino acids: CASSQANSYEQYF. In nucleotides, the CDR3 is TGTGCCAGCAGCCAAGCTAATAGCTACGAGCAGTACTTC.